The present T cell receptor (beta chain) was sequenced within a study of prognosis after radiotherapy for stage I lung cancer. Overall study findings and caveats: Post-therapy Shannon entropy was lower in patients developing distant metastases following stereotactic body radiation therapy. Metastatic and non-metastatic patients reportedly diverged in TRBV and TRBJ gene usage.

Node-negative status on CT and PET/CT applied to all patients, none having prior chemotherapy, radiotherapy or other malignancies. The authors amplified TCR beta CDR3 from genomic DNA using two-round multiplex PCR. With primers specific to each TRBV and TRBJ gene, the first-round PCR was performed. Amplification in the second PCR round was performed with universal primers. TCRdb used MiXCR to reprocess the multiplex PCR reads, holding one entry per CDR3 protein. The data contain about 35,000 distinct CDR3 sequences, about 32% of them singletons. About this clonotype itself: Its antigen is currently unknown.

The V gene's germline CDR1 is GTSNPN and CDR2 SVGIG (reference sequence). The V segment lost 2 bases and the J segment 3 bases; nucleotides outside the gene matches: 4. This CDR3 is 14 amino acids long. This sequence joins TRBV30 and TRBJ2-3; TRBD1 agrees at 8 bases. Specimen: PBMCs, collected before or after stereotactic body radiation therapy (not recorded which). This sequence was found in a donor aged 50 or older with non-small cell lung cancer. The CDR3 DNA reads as TGTGCCTGGAGTAGAGGACAGGGAACAGATACGCAGTATTTT. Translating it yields CAWSRGQGTDTQYF.